This T cell receptor (beta chain) originates from a study of T cells in Graves' hyperthyroidism and ophthalmopathy. About the study: Upon initial diagnosis and before any treatment, peripheral blood was collected.

RNA transcripts gave rise to amplified TCR beta CDR3 regions. During a first-round RT-PCR of the TCR CDR3, the HTBI primer set was used. TCRdb called the multiplex PCR reads again in MiXCR, with one record for every CDR3 protein. The sample carries 600,000 to 900,000 distinct CDR3 sequences, around 15% recorded once. The CDR3 sequence is 12 residues long. Germline CDR1 reads SEHNR; CDR2 reads FQNEAQ (reference sequence). Trimming shortened V by 8 bases and J by 4 bases, and 8 bases separated the two germline ends. This clonotype was seen more than once but under ten times. This sequence joins TRBV7-9 and TRBJ2-2, with D hard to call. Sequencing was performed on blood. The origin of this receptor is a young man with Graves' hyperthyroidism. CDR3: CASRSPTGELFF. Here the CDR3 DNA reads TGTGCCAGCCGGAGTCCCACCGGGGAGCTGTTTTTT. Full variable domain (remainder filled in from reference TRBV7-9 and TRBJ2-2): DTGVSQNPRHKITKRGQNVTFRCDPISEHNRLYWYRQTLGQGPEFLTYFQNEAQLEKSRLLSDRFSAERPKGSFSTLEIQRTEQGDSAMYLCASRSPTGELFFGEGSRLTVL.